This TCR beta chain was recorded in a study of CD8+CD57+ T cells in acquired aplastic anemia. For the study at large: Across the sorted CD4+ and CD8+ cells, DNA amounts averaged about 3 ug. Study-level results: Controls did not differ significantly from patients in CD8+ Simpson's diversity. Shared by patients and controls, 25 to 30 CD8+ CDR3s were abundant in patients.

The template used for profiling TCR beta VDJ and CDR3 was genomic DNA. TCRdb called the reads again in MiXCR, with one record for every CDR3 protein. The data hold 150,000 to 200,000 distinct CDR3 sequences, with around three fifths observed a single time. This clonotype was seen just once. Its antigen remains unknown. This CDR3 contains 13 residues. V gave up 4 bases and J gave up 5 bases, with 12 bases separating them. CDR1 KGHSH and CDR2 LQKENI come from the germline V gene. This chain uses TRBV18 with TRBJ2-7; possibly TRBD1 for D (5 bases). Sequenced: sorted CD4+, CD8+, or CD8+CD57+ T cells (not recorded which) from PBMCs. The sequence derives from a human donor with severe aplastic anemia or a healthy control (not recorded which). CDR3 region: CASSRDSINEQYF. For the CDR3, the DNA is TGTGCCAGCTCACGTGACAGTATCAACGAGCAGTACTTC.